This TCR beta chain was sequenced during a study of cytomegalovirus exposure and HLA in healthy donors. V lost 5 bases and J lost 5; bases outside the gene matches: 8. In germline, CDR1 is SEHNR, CDR2 FQNEAQ (reference sequence). The CDR3 length is 15 residues. Sequencing was performed with immunoSEQ multiplex PCR; in TCRdb, only in-frame clones are kept and a portion is missing. Counted here are around 130,000 clones, around 92% occurring once; the ten biggest clones make up around 3.3%. The clonotype originates from a man in his thirties or forties in good health and CMV-seronegative. The sequenced sample was PBMCs. V usage is TRBV7-9 and J usage is TRBJ2-3; 9 bases map to TRBD1. Here the CDR3 DNA reads TGTGCCAGCAGCACCCGGGACAGGGAGTTAGATACGCAGTATTTT. This encodes CASSTRDRELDTQYF.